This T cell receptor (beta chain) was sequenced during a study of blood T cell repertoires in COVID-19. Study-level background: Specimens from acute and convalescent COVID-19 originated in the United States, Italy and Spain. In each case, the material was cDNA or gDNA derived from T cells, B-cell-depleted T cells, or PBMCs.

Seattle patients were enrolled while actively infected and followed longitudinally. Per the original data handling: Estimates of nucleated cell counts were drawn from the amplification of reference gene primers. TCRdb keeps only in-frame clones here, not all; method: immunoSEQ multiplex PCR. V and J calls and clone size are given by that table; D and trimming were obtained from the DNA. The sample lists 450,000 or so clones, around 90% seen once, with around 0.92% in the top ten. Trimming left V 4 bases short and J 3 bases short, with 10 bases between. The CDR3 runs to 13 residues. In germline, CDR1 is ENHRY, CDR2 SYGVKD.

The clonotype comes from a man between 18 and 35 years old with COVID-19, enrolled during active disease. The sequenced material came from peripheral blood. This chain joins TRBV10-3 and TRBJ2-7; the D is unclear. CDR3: CAISGAEGYEQYF. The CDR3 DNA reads TGTGCCATCAGTGGGGCCGAAGGCTACGAGCAGTACTTC.